The present TCR beta chain was sequenced within a study of blood T cell repertoires in COVID-19. Study overall: The study drew acute and convalescent COVID-19 samples from the United States, Italy and Spain. Sources were T cells, B-cell-depleted T cells, or PBMCs; the material itself was cDNA or gDNA.

This clone was seen only once. In the authors' methods: Amplified reference gene primers provided the basis for estimating nucleated cell counts. Produced via immunoSEQ multiplex PCR; TCRdb's table is partial and in-frame only. Clone size and the V and J calls come from that table; the DNA yielded D and trimming. The repertoire holds approximately 270,000 clones, with just over 85% as singletons. Sequencing was done on a sample of peripheral blood. This receptor was obtained from a man aged 80 or over with acute or convalescent COVID-19.

CDR3 nucleotide sequence: TGTGCCAGTAGACGATTAATCGTGGACAGGGGTCTCGTAGGCAATCAGCCCCAGCATTTT. Translating gives CASRRLIVDRGLVGNQPQHF. This rearrangement joins TRBV19 to TRBJ1-5, with 9 bases lining up with TRBD1. V was pared by 6 bases and J by 2 bases, with 20 bases of the junction left unmatched. The CDR3 is 20 amino acids. In germline, CDR1 is LNHDA, CDR2 SQIVND (reference sequence).